The 28 T cell receptor beta chains below all came from one sample that was sequenced in a study of cytomegalovirus exposure and HLA in healthy donors. PCR used 60 Vbeta primers and 13 Jbeta primers. This table comes from immunoSEQ multiplex PCR, and its TCRdb copy is limited to in-frame clones, with some not included. Of approximately 110,000 clones in the sample, approximately 84% were seen once. Sequenced input: PBMCs. Source of these receptors: a man in his fifties or sixties in good health and CMV-seronegative.

The V call is TRBV7-9, the J call TRBJ2-7; D is perhaps TRBD1 (6 bases). This CDR3 comprises 14 residues. V gave up 0 bases and J gave up 2 bases, with 8 bases separating them. Germline V gene sequence: CDR1 SEHNR, CDR2 FQNEAQ (reference sequence). This CDR3 is CASSLAGAPYEQYF. As DNA, the CDR3 is TGTGCCAGCAGCTTAGCGGGGGCCCCCTACGAGCAGTACTTC.

The rearrangement links TRBV5-4 to TRBJ2-1, with 7 bases aligning to TRBD2. J gave up 13 bases and V 4 bases, and 17 bases lay outside the gene matches. Germline V CDR1 and CDR2: SGHNT, YYREEE (reference sequence). The CDR3 is 15 amino acids. CDR3 coding DNA: TGTGCCAGCAGCCCGGACCCCGGGACTATCCGACCCCAGTTCTTC. The encoded protein is CASSPDPGTIRPQFF.

The V call is TRBV14, the J call TRBJ2-7; no firm D call. There are 12 residues in the CDR3. V gave up 3 bases and J gave up 8 bases, with 11 bases separating them. Germline V gene lookup returns CDR1 SGHDN and CDR2 FVKESK. The CDR3 spells CASSHTRTQQYF. Written as DNA, the CDR3 is TGTGCCAGCAGCCATACAAGAACACAGCAGTACTTC.

As for this clone: One end of the junction varies from germline; a read error may be responsible. This chain links TRBV28 with TRBJ2-7; 9 bases match TRBD1. CDR1 is MDHEN, CDR2 SYDVKM, per germline. The CDR3 has 14 amino acids. The CDR3 loop is CASSLGQGTYGQYF. The CDR3 region has the DNA TGTGCCAGCAGCCTGGGACAGGGAACCTACGGGCAGTACTTC. The full variable domain, in which reference TRBV28 and TRBJ2-7 provide the parts outside the CDR3, is DVKVTQSSRYLVKRTGEKVFLECVQDMDHENMFWYRQDPGLGLRLIYFSYDVKMKEKGDIPEGYSVSREKKERFSLILESASTNQTSMYLCASSLGQGTYGQYFGPGTRLTVT.

CDR3 loop: CASSAFTGYEQYF. CDR3 bases: TGTGCCAGCAGTGCCTTTACAGGGTACGAGCAGTACTTC. The J gene is TRBJ2-5, the V gene TRBV25-1; TRBD1 is a possible D gene (6 bases). The J call may be faulty, since TRBJ2-7 better matches the DNA end. CDR1 is MGHDK, CDR2 SYGVNS, per germline. This CDR3 has 13 residues.

The rearrangement uses TRBV27 and TRBJ2-7, with TRBD2 matching over 9 bases. CDR3 length: 15 amino acids. Germline values: CDR1 MNHEY, CDR2 SMNVEV (reference sequence). Trimming at V came to 3 bases and at J to 1 base, leaving 4 bases not matched to a gene. In DNA form, the CDR3 reads TGTGCCAGCAGTTTGCGACTAGCGGCTTCCTACGAGCAGTACTTC. Its translation: CASSLRLAASYEQYF.

The chain employs TRBV5-4 and TRBJ2-3; D is unclear. V dropped 0 bases and J dropped 2 bases, with 10 bases sitting between them. The CDR3 runs to 15 residues. The germline CDR1 and CDR2 sequences are SGHNT and YYREEE (reference sequence). In nucleotides, the CDR3 is TGTGCCAGCAGCTTGGCCGGTCGAATCACAGATACGCAGTATTTT. It translates to CASSLAGRITDTQYF.

This clone was counted once. The chain is built from TRBV29-1 and TRBJ2-1, with 9 positions matching TRBD1. V was pared by 1 base and J by 6 bases, with 10 bases of the junction left unmatched. CDR3 length: 16 amino acids. Per the germline V gene, CDR1 is SQVTM and CDR2 is ANQGSEA. The CDR3 bases are TGCAGCGTTGAAGCGGTCGTGGGACAGGGTATCAATGAGCAGTTCTTC. Its protein is CSVEAVVGQGINEQFF.

This clone came up a few times. The chain uses TRBV28 and TRBJ1-4, with 9 bases aligning to TRBD1. CDR3 length: 16 amino acids. Germline assignment: CDR1 MDHEN and CDR2 SYDVKM. V shed 6 bases and J 0 bases; nucleotides not matched to a gene: 5. The CDR3 loop is CASRSRDRATNEKLFF. The CDR3 region has the DNA TGTGCCAGCAGGTCTAGGGACAGGGCAACTAATGAAAAACTGTTTTTT.

The CDR3 region has the DNA TGTGCCAGCAGTGAACCAGCGGGGAGGTACAATGAGCAGTTCTTC. It encodes CASSEPAGRYNEQFF. The chain couples TRBV6-1 to TRBJ2-1; 7 nucleotides align to TRBD2. CDR3 length: 15 amino acids. Germline V gene lookup returns CDR1 MNHNS and CDR2 SASEGT. Trimming took 2 bases from V and 4 from J; bases not matched to a gene: 5.

The V gene is TRBV5-1, the J gene TRBJ2-1, with TRBD2 matching over 11 bases. CDR3 length: 15 residues. The V segment lost 4 bases and the J segment 5 bases; nucleotides outside the gene matches: 5. Per the germline V gene, CDR1 is SGHRS and CDR2 is YFSETQ. In DNA form, the CDR3 reads TGCGCCAGCAGCCAAGGACTAGCGGGCAACAATGAGCAGTTCTTC. Translating it yields CASSQGLAGNNEQFF.

The chain employs TRBV5-1 and TRBJ1-2; 7 bases are a match to TRBD1. Germline assignment: CDR1 SGHRS and CDR2 YFSETQ. V trimming: 4 bases; J trimming: 8 bases; junction bases outside the gene matches: 14. The CDR3 contains 15 residues. CDR3 sequence reads: CASSDRVTGAKGYTF. The CDR3 DNA reads as TGCGCCAGCAGCGACCGGGTCACAGGGGCGAAGGGCTACACCTTC.

The gene calls are TRBV27 and TRBJ2-7, with TRBD2 as a possible D gene (6 bases). The CDR3 extends over 15 amino acids. The germline gives CDR1 MNHEY, CDR2 SMNVEV (reference sequence). Trimming took 5 bases from V and 6 from J, leaving 20 bases between them. In nucleotides, the CDR3 is TGTGCCAGCAGTCCGTCCGGGATCGCGGGAAGCGAGCAGTACTTC. This translates into CASSPSGIAGSEQYF.

In regard to this clone: An end of the junction differs from the germline gene, which may be a read error. This chain links TRBV18 with TRBJ1-2, with D maybe TRBD1 (6 bases). Germline lookup yields CDR1 KGHSH and CDR2 LQKENI. The CDR3 loop spans 15 amino acids. CDR3 region: CASSPTGYPYYGHTF. As DNA, the CDR3 is TGTGCCAGCTCACCAACAGGGTACCCGTACTATGGCCACACCTTC.

The chain uses TRBV7-8 and TRBJ1-1, with D possibly being TRBD1 (5 bases). The CDR3 runs 15 residues. Trimming cost V 5 bases and J 0 bases, with 13 bases left between them. Germline assignment: CDR1 SGHVS and CDR2 FQNEAQ. CDR3 sequence: CASSLVGEVNTEAFF. The CDR3 nucleotides read TGTGCCAGCAGCCTAGTGGGGGAGGTGAACACTGAAGCTTTCTTT.

The V call is TRBV19, the J call TRBJ1-4; no firm D call. The CDR3 totals 16 residues. V was clipped by 7 bases and J by 3 bases, with 18 bases between them. CDR1 is LNHDA, CDR2 SQIVND, per germline (reference sequence). CDR3 coding DNA: TGTGCCAGTACCGGAGGGCTTGGGGTGGCTAATGAAAAACTGTTTTTT. This encodes CASTGGLGVANEKLFF.

V is TRBV2 and J is TRBJ1-6; D is perhaps TRBD1 (5 bases). Looked up from germline, CDR1 is SNHLY and CDR2 is FYNNEI. This CDR3 region has 15 residues. V was clipped by 7 bases and J by 9 bases, with 19 bases between them. CDR3 protein: CASMTAAQGGSPLHF. The CDR3, as DNA: TGTGCCAGCATGACCGCCGCGCAGGGTGGTTCACCCCTCCACTTT. The whole variable domain, remainder taken from reference TRBV2 and TRBJ1-6, is EPEVTQTPSHQVTQMGQEVILRCVPISNHLYFYWYRQILGQKVEFLVSFYNNEISEKSEIFDDQFSVERPDGSNFTLKIRSTKLEDSAMYFCASMTAAQGGSPLHFGNGTRLTVT.

The genes are TRBV6-1 and TRBJ2-1; 9 bases are shared with TRBD1. The CDR3 runs to 17 residues. Germline V lookup: CDR1 MNHNS, CDR2 SASEGT. V dropped 4 bases and J dropped 5; count of bases not matched to a gene: 12. This CDR3 reads CASSVRPGQGTHNEQFF. The CDR3, as DNA: TGTGCCAGCAGTGTTCGGCCCGGACAGGGGACACACAATGAGCAGTTCTTC.

The V and J genes are TRBV7-2 and TRBJ2-1; 12 bases match TRBD2. CDR3 size: 17 residues. V shed 2 bases, J shed 2 bases, and the junction held 4 bases outside the gene matches. Germline loops: CDR1 SGHTA, CDR2 FQGNSA. This CDR3 is CASSLTGLAGPYNEQFF. The CDR3 nucleotides are TGTGCCAGCAGCTTAACGGGACTAGCGGGCCCCTACAATGAGCAGTTCTTC.

The rearrangement links TRBV11-2 to TRBJ2-1; TRBD2 aligns across 10 bases. Germline lookup yields CDR1 SGHAT and CDR2 FQNNGV. With 4 bases clipped from V and 11 bases from J, the junction kept 8 bases outside the gene matches. CDR3 length equals 14 residues. CDR3: CASSSSTSGEKQFF. As DNA, the CDR3 is TGTGCCAGCAGCTCAAGTACTAGCGGGGAAAAGCAGTTCTTC.

To note about this clone: A read error may produce the germline difference seen at one junction end. The CDR3 DNA reads TGTGCCAGTACCCCCCTTCGGGCGGGGGGGTCCTTCAATGAGCAGTTCTTC. Residues: CASTPLRAGGSFNEQFF. The chain links TRBV19 to TRBJ2-1, with 9 bases lining up with TRBD2. CDR3 length equals 17 residues. Germline values: CDR1 LNHDA, CDR2 SQIVND (reference sequence).

The V and J genes are TRBV5-6 and TRBJ2-5, with TRBD2 identical over 9 bases. Germline-derived CDR1 and CDR2 are SGHDT and YYEEEE. V shed 0 bases, J shed 5 bases, and the junction held 8 bases outside the gene matches. The CDR3 consists of 16 residues. CDR3 DNA sequence: TGTGCCAGCAGCTTGGCCCCAGCGGGGGGCCGGGAGACCCAGTACTTC. Its protein is CASSLAPAGGRETQYF.

The chain carries TRBV7-9 and TRBJ1-6; D might be TRBD1 (5 bases). This CDR3 region has 14 residues. The V gene lost 5 bases and the J gene lost 11 bases, with 16 bases spanning the gap. Germline values: CDR1 SEHNR, CDR2 FQNEAQ (reference sequence). CDR3 residues: CASSPSSGGAPLHF. The CDR3 region has the DNA TGTGCCAGCAGCCCTAGCTCCGGGGGGGCACCCCTCCACTTT.

The rearrangement uses TRBV9 and TRBJ2-1; maybe TRBD1 (5 bases). The CDR3 contains 15 residues. Trimming shortened V by 1 base and J by 0 bases, and 8 bases separated the two germline ends. CDR1 is SGDLS and CDR2 is YYNGEE in the germline V gene. The CDR3 here is CASSVFTGSYNEQFF. The CDR3, as DNA: TGTGCCAGCAGCGTATTCACAGGCTCCTACAATGAGCAGTTCTTC. Looking up the rest from reference TRBV9 and TRBJ2-1 gives the full variable domain: DSGVTQTPKHLITATGQRVTLRCSPRSGDLSVYWYQQSLDQGLQFLIQYYNGEERAKGNILERFSAQQFPDLHSELNLSSLELGDSALYFCASSVFTGSYNEQFFGPGTRLTVL.

The chain combines TRBV9 with TRBJ2-1; 10 bases are a match to TRBD2. CDR1 is SGDLS, CDR2 YYNGEE, per germline. This CDR3 spans 13 amino acids. V gave up 1 base and J gave up 15 bases; unmatched junction bases: 7. The CDR3 here is CASSVRGTSEAFF. Written as DNA, the CDR3 is TGTGCCAGCAGCGTAAGAGGGACTAGCGAGGCGTTCTTC.

CDR3 nucleotide sequence: TGTGCCAGCAGTCAACCTGGGCAGCCCGGGGCTGAAGCTTTCTTT. Its protein is CASSQPGQPGAEAFF. This chain connects TRBV28 to TRBJ1-1; D gene uncertain. Looked up from germline, CDR1 is MDHEN and CDR2 is SYDVKM. This CDR3 spans 15 amino acids. V lost 5 bases and J lost 6, with 19 bases in between.

J is TRBJ1-3 and V is TRBV4-1; D call uncertain. Germline V gene sequence: CDR1 MGHRA, CDR2 YSYEKL. The CDR3 length is 15 residues. Trimming cost V 0 bases and J 4 bases, with 10 bases left between them. CDR3 in DNA: TGCGCCAGCAGCCAAGAGTACACGCCAGGAAACACCATATATTTT. Translation: CASSQEYTPGNTIYF.

This chain links TRBV5-4 with TRBJ2-2; 8 nucleotides match TRBD1. Germline trimming cut 5 bases from V and 3 bases from J; bases unmatched to any gene: 6. The CDR3 covers 15 residues. The V gene's germline CDR1 is SGHNT and CDR2 YYREEE (reference sequence). CDR3 DNA: TGTGCCAGCAGAATACAGGGGGTGGACACCGGGGAGCTGTTTTTT. Amino acids: CASRIQGVDTGELFF.